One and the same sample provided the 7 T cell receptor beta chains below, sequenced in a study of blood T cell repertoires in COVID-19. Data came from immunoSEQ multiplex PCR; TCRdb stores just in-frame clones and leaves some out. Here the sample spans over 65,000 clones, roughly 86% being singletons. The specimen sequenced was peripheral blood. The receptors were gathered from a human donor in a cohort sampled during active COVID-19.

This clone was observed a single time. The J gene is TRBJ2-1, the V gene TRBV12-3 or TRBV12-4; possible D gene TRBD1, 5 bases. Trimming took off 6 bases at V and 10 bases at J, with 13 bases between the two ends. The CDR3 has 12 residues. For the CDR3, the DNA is TGTGCCAGCAGCGATCAGGGTTGGGAGCAGTTCTTC. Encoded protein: CASSDQGWEQFF.

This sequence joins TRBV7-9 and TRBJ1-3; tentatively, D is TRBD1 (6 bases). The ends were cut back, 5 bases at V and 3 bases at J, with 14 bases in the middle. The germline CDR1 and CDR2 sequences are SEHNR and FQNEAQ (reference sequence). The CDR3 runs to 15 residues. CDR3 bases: TGTGCCAGCAGCGCCGGGACAAGCTTTGGAAACACCATATATTTT. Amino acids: CASSAGTSFGNTIYF.

The CDR3 protein is CASSEGTEGMAFF. The CDR3 DNA is TGTGCCAGCAGTGAAGGGACAGAAGGGATGGCTTTCTTT. The rearrangement joins TRBV6-1 to TRBJ1-1, with TRBD1 as a possible D gene (6 bases). Per the germline V gene, CDR1 is MNHNS and CDR2 is SASEGT. The CDR3 covers 13 residues. The V end lost 1 base, the J end lost 11 bases, and 14 bases lay between the germline ends.

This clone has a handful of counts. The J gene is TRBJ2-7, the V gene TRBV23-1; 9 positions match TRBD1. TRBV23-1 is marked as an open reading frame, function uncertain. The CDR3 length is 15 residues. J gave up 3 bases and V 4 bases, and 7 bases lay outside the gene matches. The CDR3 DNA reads TGCGCCAGCAGTCCCGGACAGGGGCTAGACTACGAGCAGTACTTC. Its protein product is CASSPGQGLDYEQYF.

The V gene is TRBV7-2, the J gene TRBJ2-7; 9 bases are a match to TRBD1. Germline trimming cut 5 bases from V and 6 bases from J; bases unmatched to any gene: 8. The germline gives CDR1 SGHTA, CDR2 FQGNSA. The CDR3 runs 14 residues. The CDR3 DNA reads TGTGCCAGCAGCATGGGGACAGGGTTGGGCGAGCAGTACTTC. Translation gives CASSMGTGLGEQYF.

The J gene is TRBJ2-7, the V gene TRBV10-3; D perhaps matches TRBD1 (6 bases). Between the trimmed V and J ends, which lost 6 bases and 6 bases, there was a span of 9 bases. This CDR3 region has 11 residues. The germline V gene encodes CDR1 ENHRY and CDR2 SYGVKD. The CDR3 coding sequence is TGTGCCATCAGACAGGGAGCCGAGCAGTACTTC. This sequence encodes CAIRQGAEQYF.

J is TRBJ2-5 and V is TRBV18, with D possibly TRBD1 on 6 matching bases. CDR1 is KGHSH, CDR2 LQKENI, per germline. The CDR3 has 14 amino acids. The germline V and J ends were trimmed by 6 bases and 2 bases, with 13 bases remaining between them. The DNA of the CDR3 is TGTGCCAGCTCTACTGAGGGACAACAAGAGACCCAGTACTTC. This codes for CASSTEGQQETQYF.